A single sample is the source of the 32 T cell receptor beta chains below, sequenced in a study of blood T cells in healthy people across ages. Through a sample-barcoded 5' primer and a J-beta primer mix, a second PCR was run for roughly 6 to 12 cycles. TCRdb reprocessed the 5' RACE reads via MiXCR and lists one record per CDR3 protein. The sample consists of about 940,000 distinct CDR3 sequences, roughly 48% of them appearing once. Sequenced input: blood. Receptors were obtained from a man aged 25-45 years in good health.

V usage is TRBV7-9 and J usage is TRBJ1-2; no clear D gene. The germline CDR1 and CDR2 sequences are SEHNR and FQNEAQ (reference sequence). The CDR3 loop spans 12 amino acids. V was pared by 4 bases and J by 2 bases, with 5 bases between. CDR3 bases: TGTGCCAGCAGCTCGATCAACTATGGCTACACCTTC. It encodes CASSSINYGYTF.

This clonotype occurred once. This sequence joins TRBV6-2 or TRBV6-3 and TRBJ1-1; tentative D call: TRBD1 (5 bases). The V end lost 7 bases, the J end lost 2 bases, and 20 bases lay between the germline ends. The CDR3 extends over 16 amino acids. Germline CDR1 and CDR2: MNHEY and SVGEGT. The CDR3 nucleotides are TGTGCCAGCACCCTACGGACTGGGGGAGCAAACACTGAAGCTTTCTTT. Residues: CASTLRTGGANTEAFF.

This chain joins TRBV27 and TRBJ2-7; 8 bases fit TRBD1. The CDR3 has 13 residues. The ends lost 6 bases at V and 2 bases at J; junction bases unmatched: 3. CDR1 is MNHEY and CDR2 is SMNVEV in the germline V gene (reference sequence). CDR3 bases: TGTGCCAGCAGGTCGACAGGGGCCTACGAGCAGTACTTC. Amino acid sequence: CASRSTGAYEQYF.

Details on this clonotype: This may arise from a read error, as a much more abundant clone is one base away. The rearrangement uses TRBV7-2 and TRBJ2-7; TRBD1 or TRBD2 may be the D gene (7 bases each). Deletions cut 1 base from V and 5 bases from J, with 12 bases between. This CDR3 region has 14 residues. Per the germline V gene, CDR1 is SGHTA and CDR2 is FQGNSA. CDR3: CASSLDPGGDEQYF. For the CDR3, the DNA is TGTGCCAGCAGCTTAGATCCAGGGGGGGACGAGCAGTACTTC.

The rearrangement links TRBV2 to TRBJ2-2; TRBD2 might be the D (7 bases). Germline CDR1 and CDR2: SNHLY and FYNNEI. V lost 1 base to trimming and J lost 6 bases, with 9 bases between them. This CDR3 is 14 amino acids long. CDR3: CASSEEGGAGELFF. The CDR3 nucleotides are TGTGCCAGCAGTGAAGAGGGGGGGGCCGGGGAGCTGTTTTTT.

V and J are TRBV7-6 and TRBJ2-7, with a possible D match to TRBD2 (6 bases). The V and J ends lost 0 bases and 4 bases respectively, with 16 bases between them. CDR1 is SGHVS and CDR2 is FNYEAQ in the germline V gene. The length of the CDR3 is 16 residues. The CDR3 DNA is TGTGCCAGCAGCTTAGCGTCCGGGACGGAGGGTTACGAGCAGTACTTC. Residues: CASSLASGTEGYEQYF.

Points on this clonotype: A much bigger clone sits one base away, suggesting this may be a read error. The J gene is TRBJ2-5, the V gene TRBV9; TRBD2 agrees at 8 bases. This CDR3 has 15 amino acids. Germline CDR1 reads SGDLS; CDR2 reads YYNGEE. For the CDR3, the DNA is TGTGCCGGCAGCGCAAGCGGGGGAATCCAAGAGACCCAGTACTTC. Translating it yields CAGSASGGIQETQYF.

Worth noting for this clonotype: A much bigger clone sits one base away, suggesting this may be a read error. The chain couples TRBV12-3 or TRBV12-4 to TRBJ2-5, with D possibly TRBD2 on 6 matching bases. The end of the DNA aligns better with TRBJ2-7, so the J call may be wrong. The CDR3 has 14 amino acids. Here the CDR3 DNA reads TGTGCCGGCAGTCCCCTGGACGGGGGTTACGAGCAGTACTTC. As protein: CAGSPLDGGYEQYF.

Only a few counts were recorded for this clonotype. The chain links TRBV9 to TRBJ1-4; no clear D. The CDR3 covers 12 residues. Germline CDR1 is SGDLS and CDR2 is YYNGEE. Trimming left V 7 bases short and J 8 bases short, with 12 bases between. The CDR3 reads CASWPTPEKLFF. CDR3 bases: TGTGCCAGCTGGCCGACGCCCGAAAAACTGTTTTTT.

V and J are TRBV20-1 and TRBJ1-5, with D hard to call. The CDR3 spans 16 residues. CDR1 is DFQATT and CDR2 is SNEGSKA in the germline V gene (reference sequence). V was pared by 3 bases and J by 2 bases, with 17 bases between. CDR3: CSARGPLRTGNQPQHF. CDR3 nucleotides: TGCAGTGCTAGGGGCCCTTTACGAACAGGCAATCAGCCCCAGCATTTT.

The chain recombines TRBV10-3 with TRBJ2-3; D is perhaps TRBD1 (5 bases). In germline, CDR1 is ENHRY, CDR2 SYGVKD. V dropped 4 bases and J dropped 8 bases, with 16 bases sitting between them. The CDR3 loop spans 14 amino acids. The CDR3 loop reads CAISAGNSPITQYF. The CDR3 DNA reads TGTGCCATCAGTGCAGGGAACAGCCCGATTACGCAGTATTTT.

This clonotype was seen more than once but under ten times. The CDR3 reads CASSQGSGAFYNEQFF. CDR3 in DNA: TGTGCCAGCAGCCAAGGGTCGGGGGCCTTCTACAATGAGCAGTTCTTC. The genes are TRBV4-2 and TRBJ2-1; D may be TRBD1 or TRBD2 (6 bases each). The V gene's germline CDR1 is LGHNA and CDR2 YNFKEQ. With 1 base removed from V and 3 bases from J, the gap between germline ends came to 13 bases. The CDR3 has 16 amino acids.

This clonotype appeared a single time. The CDR3 sequence is CSARDRGLAGGRGEQYF. The CDR3 nucleotides are TGCAGTGCTAGAGATAGGGGACTAGCGGGGGGAAGGGGCGAGCAGTACTTC. The rearrangement links TRBV20-1 to TRBJ2-7; TRBD2 matches at 15 bases. The J segment lost 6 bases and the V segment lost 0 bases, leaving 9 bases of the junction unmatched. CDR3 length equals 17 residues. CDR1 and CDR2 from the germline V gene are DFQATT and SNEGSKA (reference sequence).

The chain uses TRBV6-6 and TRBJ2-7; maybe TRBD2 (5 bases). V was cut by 1 base and J by 5 bases, with 9 bases left in between. This CDR3 is 13 amino acids long. Germline lookup yields CDR1 MNHNY and CDR2 SVGAGI (reference sequence). The CDR3 reads CASSYLLGDEQYF. CDR3 DNA sequence: TGTGCCAGCAGTTACTTACTAGGAGACGAGCAGTACTTC.

The V gene is TRBV20-1, the J gene TRBJ2-1, with 10 nucleotides matching TRBD2. Per the germline V gene, CDR1 is DFQATT and CDR2 is SNEGSKA (reference sequence). The CDR3 totals 13 residues. J gave up 9 bases and V 5 bases, and 7 bases lay outside the gene matches. The CDR3 loop reads CSALTAGGSEQFF. CDR3 in DNA: TGCAGTGCTCTCACAGCGGGGGGGAGTGAGCAGTTCTTC.

CDR3 in amino acids: CASSDGLAGNNGQYF. The CDR3 DNA is TGTGCCAGCAGTGATGGGCTAGCGGGAAACAATGGGCAGTACTTC. The chain carries TRBV6-1 and TRBJ2-7, with 9 bases matching TRBD2. Germline loops: CDR1 MNHNS, CDR2 SASEGT. This CDR3 contains 15 residues. Trimming removed 3 bases from V and 9 bases from J; junction bases left unmatched: 12.

Only a few counts were recorded for this clonotype. The junction differs from germline at one of its ends, possibly a read error. The rearrangement joins TRBV7-7 to TRBJ2-3; 8 nucleotides agree with TRBD1. Germline loops: CDR1 SSHAT, CDR2 FNYEAQ (reference sequence). The length of the CDR3 is 13 residues. The DNA for the CDR3 is TGTGCTAGCAGCGCGGACAGGGAAAATACGCAGTATTTT. Its translation: CASSADRENTQYF.

The J gene is TRBJ2-7, the V gene TRBV12-3 or TRBV12-4; D may correspond to TRBD1 or TRBD2 (5 bases each). V was clipped by 0 bases and J by 4 bases, with 10 bases between them. There are 14 residues in the CDR3. The CDR3 bases are TGTGCCAGCAGTTTAGCCGACAGCGGATACGAGCAGTACTTC. Residues: CASSLADSGYEQYF.

This rearrangement joins TRBV3-1 to TRBJ2-7; D remains ambiguous. This CDR3 region has 15 residues. Germline CDR1 reads LGHDT; CDR2 reads YNNKEL (reference sequence). The V gene lost 5 bases and the J gene lost 0 bases, with 14 bases spanning the gap. The DNA of the CDR3 is TGTGCCAGCAGCTGGACGTCCAGAAACTCCTACGAGCAGTACTTC. Protein: CASSWTSRNSYEQYF.

Ten or more counts support this clonotype. This chain joins TRBV20-1 and TRBJ2-7, with 9 bases lining up with TRBD1. Germline-derived CDR1 and CDR2 are DFQATT and SNEGSKA (reference sequence). After removal of 6 bases from V and 3 bases from J, the junction contained 9 bases not matched to a gene. The CDR3 is 14 amino acids. The DNA for the CDR3 is TGCAGTGCCCTTAGGACAGGGGAGATCTACGAGCAGTACTTC. As protein: CSALRTGEIYEQYF.

This clonotype was counted only a few times. This sequence joins TRBV5-1 and TRBJ1-1, with 9 bases lining up with TRBD1. This CDR3 region has 16 residues. V was clipped by 3 bases and J by 4 bases; unmatched bases: 10. Per the germline V gene, CDR1 is SGHRS and CDR2 is YFSETQ. The CDR3 region is CASSSLTGGGSTEAFF. The CDR3, as DNA: TGCGCCAGCAGCTCCCTGACAGGGGGGGGTTCCACTGAAGCTTTCTTT.

This chain joins TRBV7-9 and TRBJ1-4; a possible D gene is TRBD1 (5 bases). CDR3 length equals 15 residues. V was pared by 5 bases and J by 4 bases, with 14 bases between. The germline V gene has CDR1 SEHNR and CDR2 FQNEAQ (reference sequence). As DNA, the CDR3 is TGTGCCAGCAGCACCTCAGGGACCTTTAATGAAAAACTGTTTTTT. Protein product: CASSTSGTFNEKLFF.

As regards this clonotype: With a much larger clone just one base away, this may be a read error. CDR3 nucleotides: TGTGCCAGCAGCGTAGAACGGGGGTGGGAGCAGTACTTC. Its protein product is CASSVERGWEQYF. The V gene is TRBV11-2, the J gene TRBJ2-5; maybe TRBD2 (6 bases). The CDR3 covers 13 residues. CDR1 is SGHAT, CDR2 FQNNGV, per germline.

CDR3 DNA sequence: TGCGCCAGCAGCTTGACTAGCGCCGGTTACGAGCAGTTCTTC. Translating it yields CASSLTSAGYEQFF. The chain employs TRBV5-1 and TRBJ2-1; 7 bases agree with TRBD2. Trimming at V came to 1 base and at J to 10 bases, leaving 8 bases not matched to a gene. The CDR3 runs to 14 residues. Looked up from germline, CDR1 is SGHRS and CDR2 is YFSETQ. Variable domain in full (rest from reference TRBV5-1 and TRBJ2-1): KAGVTQTPRYLIKTRGQQVTLSCSPISGHRSVSWYQQTPGQGLQFLFEYFSETQRNKGNFPGRFSGRQFSNSRSEMNVSTLELGDSALYLCASSLTSAGYEQFFGPGTRLTVL.

This clonotype was counted only a few times. V usage is TRBV20-1 and J usage is TRBJ2-6, with 7 bases lining up with TRBD1. J gave up 3 bases and V 2 bases, and 4 bases lay outside the gene matches. CDR3 length: 15 residues. The germline CDR1 and CDR2 sequences are DFQATT and SNEGSKA (reference sequence). The CDR3 sequence is CSARLQGVGANVLTF. CDR3 DNA: TGCAGTGCTAGACTCCAGGGGGTTGGGGCCAACGTCCTGACTTTC.

The chain uses TRBV6-6 and TRBJ2-3; the D gene is possibly TRBD2 (5 bases). This CDR3 has 15 amino acids. Germline V gene lookup returns CDR1 MNHNY and CDR2 SVGAGI (reference sequence). Trimming left V 6 bases short and J 2 bases short, with 15 bases between. CDR3 sequence (DNA): TGTGCCAGCAGCGGGATGAGGGAGCACACAGATACGCAGTATTTT. Translated: CASSGMREHTDTQYF.

This clonotype was observed a handful of times. This sequence joins TRBV16 and TRBJ2-5, with 8 bases aligning to TRBD1. The DNA end favors TRBJ2-7, so the J call may be wrong. The CDR3 contains 15 residues. The germline CDR1 and CDR2 sequences are KGHSY and FQNENV. The CDR3: CASSQSGQGANEQYF. CDR3 sequence (DNA): TGTGCCAGCAGCCAATCGGGTCAGGGGGCCAACGAGCAGTACTTC.

The J gene is TRBJ2-4, the V gene TRBV4-2, with TRBD1 matching 8 bases. The tail of the sequence fits TRBJ2-7 better, so the J call may be wrong. CDR3 length: 15 amino acids. CDR1 LGHNA and CDR2 YNFKEQ come from the germline V gene. CDR3 sequence reads: CASSPNQGALDEQYF. CDR3 nucleotides: TGTGCCAGCAGCCCTAATCAGGGGGCTCTGGACGAGCAGTACTTC.

This rearrangement joins TRBV7-2 to TRBJ2-7; D unresolved. Trimming took 4 bases from V and 7 from J, leaving 14 bases between them. Germline loops: CDR1 SGHTA, CDR2 FQGNSA. There are 13 residues in the CDR3. CDR3 amino acids: CASSSSTSGEQYF. The CDR3 DNA follows: TGTGCCAGCAGCTCATCAACCTCCGGGGAGCAGTACTTC.

In its sample, this clonotype was seen a few times. CDR3 residues: CSAREEGRDKNIQYF. DNA of the CDR3: TGCAGTGCTAGAGAGGAGGGGCGCGACAAAAACATTCAGTACTTC. J is TRBJ2-4 and V is TRBV20-1; tentative D call: TRBD2 (6 bases). The CDR3 loop spans 15 amino acids. Germline loops: CDR1 DFQATT, CDR2 SNEGSKA (reference sequence). Trimming shortened V by 0 bases and J by 3 bases, and 12 bases separated the two germline ends.

V usage is TRBV20-1 and J usage is TRBJ1-5, with 8 bases identical to TRBD1. The CDR3 totals 13 residues. Germline V CDR1 and CDR2: DFQATT, SNEGSKA (reference sequence). V shed 5 bases, J shed 7 bases, and the junction held 7 bases outside the gene matches. The CDR3 DNA sequence: TGCAGTGCTGAGCAGGGGGCCGGCCAGCCCCAGCATTTT. Encoded protein: CSAEQGAGQPQHF.

The table lists this clonotype with a few counts. The rearrangement links TRBV7-9 to TRBJ2-7; the D is unclear. With 1 base removed from V and 6 bases from J, the gap between germline ends came to 10 bases. The V gene's germline CDR1 is SEHNR and CDR2 FQNEAQ (reference sequence). The CDR3 has 13 amino acids. The chain's CDR3 is CASSLGGRLEQYF. The CDR3 DNA is TGTGCCAGCAGCTTAGGCGGACGGCTCGAGCAGTACTTC.